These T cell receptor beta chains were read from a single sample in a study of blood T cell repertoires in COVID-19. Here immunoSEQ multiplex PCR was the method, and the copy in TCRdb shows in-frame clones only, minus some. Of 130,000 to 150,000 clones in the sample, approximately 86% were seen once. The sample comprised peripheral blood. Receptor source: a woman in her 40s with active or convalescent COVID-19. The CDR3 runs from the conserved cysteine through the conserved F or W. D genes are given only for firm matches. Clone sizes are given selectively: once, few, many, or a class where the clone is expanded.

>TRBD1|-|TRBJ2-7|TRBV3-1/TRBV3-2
CASSRTGKILEQYF
TGTGCCAGCAGCCGGACAGGGAAAATTCTCGAGCAGTACTTC
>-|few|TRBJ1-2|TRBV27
CASSLYGPNYGYTF
TGTGCCAGCAGTTTATATGGGCCTAACTATGGCTACACCTTC
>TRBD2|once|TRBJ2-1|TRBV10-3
CAISALAGGYNEQFF
TGTGCCATCAGTGCGCTAGCGGGAGGGTACAATGAGCAGTTCTTC
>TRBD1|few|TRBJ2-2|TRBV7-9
CASGNRGETGELFF
TGTGCCAGCGGGAACAGGGGTGAGACCGGGGAGCTGTTTTTT
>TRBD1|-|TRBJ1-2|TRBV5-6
CASSHGRGQGYGYTF
TGTGCCAGCAGCCATGGCCGTGGACAGGGCTATGGCTACACCTTC
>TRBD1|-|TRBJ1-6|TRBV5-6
CASSPGQGSYNSPLHF
TGTGCCAGCAGCCCCGGACAGGGAAGCTATAATTCACCCCTCCACTTT
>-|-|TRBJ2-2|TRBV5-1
CASKADRGELFF
TGCGCCAGCAAGGCCGACAGGGGGGAGCTGTTTTTT
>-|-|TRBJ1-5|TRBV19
CASSIGTPERPQHF
TGTGCCAGTAGTATTGGGACACCAGAGAGGCCCCAGCATTTT
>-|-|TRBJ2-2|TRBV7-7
CASSPRGGTGTGELFF
TGTGCCAGCAGCCCGAGGGGGGGCACCGGGACCGGGGAGCTGTTTTTT
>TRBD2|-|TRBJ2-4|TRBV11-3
CASSLGSGGQNIQYF
TGTGCCAGCAGCTTAGGCAGCGGGGGCCAAAACATTCAGTACTTC
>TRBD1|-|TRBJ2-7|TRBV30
CAWSWTGAYEQYF
TGTGCCTGGAGTTGGACAGGGGCGTACGAGCAGTACTTC
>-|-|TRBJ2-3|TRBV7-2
CASSPLDTQYF
TGTGCCAGCAGCCCCTTAGATACGCAGTATTTT
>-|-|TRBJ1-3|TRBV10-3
CAISESRISSGNTIYF
TGTGCCATCAGTGAGTCGAGGATAAGCTCTGGAAACACCATATATTTT
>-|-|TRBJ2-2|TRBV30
CAWPGTRNTGELFF
TGTGCCTGGCCCGGGACAAGGAATACCGGGGAGCTGTTTTTT
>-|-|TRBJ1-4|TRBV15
CATSRDGRVSNEELFF
TGTGCCACCAGCAGAGATGGGAGGGTTTCTAATGAGGAACTGTTTTTT
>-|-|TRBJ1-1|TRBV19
CASSIGLSLRTEAFF
TGTGCCAGTAGTATCGGGTTGAGTCTAAGGACTGAAGCTTTCTTT
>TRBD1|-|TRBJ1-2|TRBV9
CASSVDRGSVYGYTF
TGTGCCAGCAGCGTGGACAGGGGTTCGGTCTATGGCTACACCTTC
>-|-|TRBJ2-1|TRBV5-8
CASSLIVVSSYNEQFF
TGTGCCAGCAGCTTGATTGTTGTGAGCTCCTACAATGAGCAGTTCTTC
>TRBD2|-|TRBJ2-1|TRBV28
CASSRTSGIYEQFF
TGTGCCAGCAGTCGGACTAGCGGGATTTATGAGCAGTTCTTC
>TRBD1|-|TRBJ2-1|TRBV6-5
CASGTGDLNEQFF
TGTGCCAGCGGGACAGGGGATCTCAATGAGCAGTTCTTC
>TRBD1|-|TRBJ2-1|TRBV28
CASSFMDRDYNEQFF
TGTGCCAGCAGTTTTATGGACAGGGATTACAATGAGCAGTTCTTC
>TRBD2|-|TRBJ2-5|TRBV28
CASSLGGRGRETQYF
TGTGCCAGCAGTTTGGGCGGGAGGGGAAGGGAGACCCAGTACTTC
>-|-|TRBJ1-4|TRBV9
CASSVAARTNEKLFF
TGTGCCAGCAGCGTGGCAGCTAGGACTAATGAAAAACTGTTTTTT
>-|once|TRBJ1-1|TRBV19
CASSPGPNTEAFF
TGTGCCAGTAGTCCAGGGCCGAACACTGAAGCTTTCTTT
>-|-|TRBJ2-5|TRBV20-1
CSASRNRGQYF
TGCAGTGCTAGCAGGAACCGGGGCCAGTACTTC
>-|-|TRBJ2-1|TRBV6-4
CASSEGLYSYNEQFF
TGTGCCAGCAGTGAGGGCCTCTACTCCTACAATGAGCAGTTCTTC
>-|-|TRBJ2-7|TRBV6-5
CASSRPTGIREQYF
TGTGCCAGCAGCCGTCCCACAGGGATCCGTGAGCAGTACTTC
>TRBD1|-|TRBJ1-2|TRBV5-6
CASSLEGQPANYGYTF
TGTGCCAGCAGCTTGGAGGGACAGCCCGCTAACTATGGCTACACCTTC
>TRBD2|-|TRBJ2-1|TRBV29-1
CSVRPAGGYYNEQFF
TGCAGCGTCCGGCCAGCGGGAGGATACTACAATGAGCAGTTCTTC
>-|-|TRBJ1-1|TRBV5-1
CASSSRGNTEAFF
TGCGCCAGCAGCTCCCGGGGGAACACTGAAGCTTTCTTT
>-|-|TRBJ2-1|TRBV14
CASSQPKWGGLEQFF
TGTGCCAGCAGCCAACCCAAATGGGGGGGGCTTGAGCAGTTCTTC
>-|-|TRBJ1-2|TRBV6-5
CASSYYDGQPNYGYTF
TGTGCCAGCAGTTATTATGACGGACAGCCTAACTATGGCTACACCTTC
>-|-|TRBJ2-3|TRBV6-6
CASSRTWDSWGTDTQYF
TGTGCCAGCAGTCGTACCTGGGACTCCTGGGGCACAGATACGCAGTATTTT
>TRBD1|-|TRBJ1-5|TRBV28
CAISATGAPNQPQHF
TGTGCCATCAGCGCCACAGGGGCCCCTAATCAGCCCCAGCATTTT
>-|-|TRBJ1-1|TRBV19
CASSLRPNTEAFF
TGTGCCAGTAGTCTGAGGCCGAACACTGAAGCTTTCTTT
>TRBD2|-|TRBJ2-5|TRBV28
CASSLGLAGGPGETQYF
TGTGCCAGCAGTTTAGGACTAGCGGGAGGGCCGGGAGAGACCCAGTACTTC
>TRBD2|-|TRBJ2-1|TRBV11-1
CASRSGTSGVNEQFF
TGTGCCAGCAGGTCGGGAACTAGCGGGGTAAATGAGCAGTTCTTC
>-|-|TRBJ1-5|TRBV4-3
CASSQDISPTYQPQHF
TGCGCCAGCAGCCAAGATATATCCCCCACTTATCAGCCCCAGCATTTT
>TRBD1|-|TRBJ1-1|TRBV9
CASSVLAGGDGTEAFF
TGTGCCAGCAGCGTTTTGGCAGGGGGCGACGGCACTGAAGCTTTCTTT
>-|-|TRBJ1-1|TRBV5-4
CASRPQGNTEAFF
TGTGCCAGCAGGCCTCAGGGAAACACTGAAGCTTTCTTT
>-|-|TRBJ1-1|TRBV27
CASSLAQGGAGNTEAFF
TGTGCCAGCAGTTTGGCCCAAGGGGGGGCGGGGAACACTGAAGCTTTCTTT
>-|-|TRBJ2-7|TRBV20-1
CSASSPYEQYF
TGCAGTGCGTCTAGCCCCTACGAGCAGTACTTC
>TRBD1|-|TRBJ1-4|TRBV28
CASSLTGGTEKLFF
TGTGCCAGCAGTTTGACAGGGGGGACTGAAAAACTGTTTTTT
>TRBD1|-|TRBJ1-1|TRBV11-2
CASSSLVRDREAGTEAFF
TGTGCCAGCAGCTCTCTTGTCCGGGACAGGGAGGCGGGCACTGAAGCTTTCTTT
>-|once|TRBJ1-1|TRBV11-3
CASSWVSRGTTSTEAFF
TGTGCCAGCAGCTGGGTCTCTAGAGGCACTACCTCCACTGAAGCTTTCTTT
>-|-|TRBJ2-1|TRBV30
CAWSARGLLYNEQFF
TGTGCCTGGAGTGCCAGGGGACTACTATACAATGAGCAGTTCTTC
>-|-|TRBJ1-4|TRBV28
CASRNVQGGLNRVGEKLFF
TGTGCCAGCAGGAACGTACAGGGCGGGCTGAATCGAGTAGGTGAAAAACTGTTTTTT
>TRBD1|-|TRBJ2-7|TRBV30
CAWRGRDRGYEQYF
TGTGCCTGGAGGGGACGGGACAGGGGTTACGAGCAGTACTTC
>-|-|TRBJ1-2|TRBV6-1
CASSEATPSTF
TGTGCCAGCAGTGAAGCGACTCCGTCCACCTTC
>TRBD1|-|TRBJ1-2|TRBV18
CASSPGDSPNYGYTF
TGTGCCAGCTCACCGGGGGACAGCCCTAACTATGGCTACACCTTC
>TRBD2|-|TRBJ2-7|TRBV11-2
CASSLEPGGSSYEQYF
TGTGCCAGCAGCTTAGAACCGGGGGGGAGCTCCTACGAGCAGTACTTC
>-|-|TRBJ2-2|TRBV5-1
CASSLVGGYTGELFF
TGCGCCAGCAGCTTGGTTGGGGGGTACACCGGGGAGCTGTTTTTT
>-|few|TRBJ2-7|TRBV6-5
CASSYSSGSSYEQYF
TGTGCCAGCAGTTACTCAAGCGGAAGCTCCTACGAGCAGTACTTC